This is a list of T cell receptor beta chains from one sample in a study of PD-1 blockade in classical Hodgkin lymphoma. Assay: immunoSEQ multiplex PCR; the TCRdb copy retains only in-frame clones and omits some. The profile shows around 25,000 clones, 72% of them singletons. The input for sequencing was peripheral blood mononuclear cells (PBMCs), taken before the fourth cycle of nivolumab. The receptors derive from a human donor with classical Hodgkin lymphoma. CDR3s include the opening cysteine and the closing phenylalanine or tryptophan. A D gene is named only where the DNA matches it firmly. Rows may omit the clone size; those that give it use once, few, many or a size class.

-	TRBV4-1	-	TRBJ2-3	TGCGCCAGCAGCCAATCCAGAGCATTGGAAGATACGCAGTATTTT	CASSQSRALEDTQYF
-	TRBV19	-	TRBJ1-2	TGTGCCAGTACCGACCCGAGGAGCAGGTCTAACTATGGCTACACCTTC	CASTDPRSRSNYGYTF
-	TRBV7-2	once	TRBJ2-1	TGTGCCAGCAGCCTTGGTGGGACACCATTATACAATGAGCAGTTCTTC	CASSLGGTPLYNEQFF
-	TRBV5-5	-	TRBJ1-1	TGTGCCAGCAGCCCCCGGGCCGGGTTCGTAGCTGAAGCTTTCTTT	CASSPRAGFVAEAFF
TRBD2	TRBV19	-	TRBJ2-1	TGTGCCAGTAGTATCGGACTAGCGGGGGTATCGGGCAAAGAGCAGTTCTTC	CASSIGLAGVSGKEQFF
-	TRBV2	few	TRBJ1-1	TGTGCCAGCAGTGAATTGGGATACTTGCAGGCCTCCTGGACTGAAGCTTTCTTT	CASSELGYLQASWTEAFF
TRBD2	TRBV5-1	-	TRBJ2-3	TGCGCCAGCAGCTTTCTAGCGGGTTTACCCACTAGCACAGATACGCAGTATTTT	CASSFLAGLPTSTDTQYF
TRBD1	TRBV15	-	TRBJ2-4	TGTGCCACCAGCAGAGAGAGCTCCGGGACAGGGGGCTCCCTAGCCAAAAACATTCAGTACTTC	CATSRESSGTGGSLAKNIQYF
TRBD2	TRBV5-1	-	TRBJ2-5	TGCGCCAGCAGCTCTTCTAGCGGGGGGACCTTCGAGACCCAGTACTTC	CASSSSSGGTFETQYF
-	TRBV4-1	-	TRBJ1-3	TGCGCCAGCAGCATCTCCCCCGGGGGGGCTTCTGGAAACACCATATATTTT	CASSISPGGASGNTIYF
-	TRBV2	-	TRBJ2-7	TGTGCCAGCAGCGTCGCAGGCTCCTACGAGCAGTACTTC	CASSVAGSYEQYF
-	TRBV6-4	-	TRBJ1-4	TGTGCCAGCAGTTACTCGCTGCGGGGGTCTGGAGAAAAACTGTTTTTT	CASSYSLRGSGEKLFF
-	TRBV7-9	-	TRBJ2-7	TGTGCCAGCAGCTTAGATGCGGGGGCCCACGAGCAGTACTTC	CASSLDAGAHEQYF
-	TRBV5-4	-	TRBJ1-2	TGTGCCAGCAGCTTGAGACAGAGGGACTATGGCTACACCTTC	CASSLRQRDYGYTF
-	TRBV7-2	-	TRBJ1-4	TGTGCCAGCAGCACTCAGGGTGCTGCTAATGAAAAACTGTTTTTT	CASSTQGAANEKLFF
-	TRBV28	few	TRBJ1-2	TGTGCCAGCAGCCAGGACCCGACCGTGCTCCTTCTATATGGCTACACCTTC	CASSQDPTVLLLYGYTF
-	TRBV28	-	TRBJ2-1	TGTGCCAGCAGTCTAAGGCCCCTCCCTGAGCAGTTCTTC	CASSLRPLPEQFF
TRBD1	TRBV5-1	-	TRBJ2-7	TGCGCCAGCAGCTTGGATGGGACAGTATACGAGCAGTACTTC	CASSLDGTVYEQYF
-	TRBV7-8	-	TRBJ2-2	TGTGCCAGCAGCGTCGACAGAACGAACACCGGGGAGCTGTTTTTT	CASSVDRTNTGELFF
-	TRBV6-1	once	TRBJ2-3	TGTGCCAGCAGTGAAAAAGGGAGGAGCACAGATACGCAGTATTTT	CASSEKGRSTDTQYF
-	TRBV15	-	TRBJ2-5	TGTGCCACCAGCAGAGTAGGGGGGGACCAGTACTTC	CATSRVGGDQYF
-	TRBV2	-	TRBJ1-1	TGTGCCAGCAGTTTACTGGAGATGAACACTGAAGCTTTCTTT	CASSLLEMNTEAFF
TRBD1	TRBV28	few	TRBJ1-2	TGTGCCAGCAGTCACCAGGACAGGGCGACACTTGGCTACACCTTC	CASSHQDRATLGYTF
-	TRBV7-2	-	TRBJ1-1	TGTGCCAGCAGCACAGATACCACTTTGAACACTGAAGCTTTCTTT	CASSTDTTLNTEAFF
-	TRBV4-2	-	TRBJ1-5	TGTGCCAGCAGCCCTAACTATAGCAATCAGCCCCAGCATTTT	CASSPNYSNQPQHF
-	TRBV11-2	few	TRBJ1-2	TGTGCCAGCAGCTTAGATCGCACGCCCGGGGGCTACACCTTC	CASSLDRTPGGYTF
TRBD1	TRBV9	few	TRBJ1-6	TGTGCCAGCAGCCCGGGGGAGGGGGCATATTCACCCCTCCACTTT	CASSPGEGAYSPLHF
-	TRBV28	-	TRBJ2-2	TGTGCCAGCAGACTGACAGTCCCCGGGGAGCTGTTTTTT	CASRLTVPGELFF
-	TRBV4-2	-	TRBJ2-5	TGTGCCAGCAGCCAAGTGGACAGCCGGGGCCAGTACTTC	CASSQVDSRGQYF
-	TRBV10-3	-	TRBJ1-2	TGTGCCATTTACGACAGAGGCTACACCTTC	CAIYDRGYTF
-	TRBV5-4	-	TRBJ2-3	TGTGCCAGCAGCCCCCGCCCCCCGGGCACAGATACGCAGTATTTT	CASSPRPPGTDTQYF
-	TRBV4-3	medium-sized	TRBJ2-1	TGCGCCAGCAGCCAAGAAATAGGGTTGGACAATGAGCAGTTCTTC	CASSQEIGLDNEQFF
-	TRBV14	-	TRBJ2-1	TGTGCCAGCAGCCAAGATTGGGGACGCTCCTACAATGAGCAGTTCTTC	CASSQDWGRSYNEQFF
-	TRBV11-1	-	TRBJ2-7	TGTGCCAGCAGCCCCAACCGGGACACATTCTACGAGCAGTACTTC	CASSPNRDTFYEQYF
-	TRBV7-3	-	TRBJ2-2	TGTGGGTGGGGCGCCGGGGAGCTGTTTTTT	CGWGAGELFF
-	TRBV6-6	-	TRBJ2-7	TGTGCCAGCAGTTACTCCCCCTACGAGCAGTACTTC	CASSYSPYEQYF
-	TRBV10-2	-	TRBJ1-5	TGCGCCAGCAGTGACTGGGAAAGGCAGCCCCAGCATTTT	CASSDWERQPQHF
-	TRBV30	-	TRBJ2-6	TGTGCCTGGAGTAGGGGGTCCTCTGGGGCCAACGTCCTGACTTTC	CAWSRGSSGANVLTF
TRBD2	TRBV5-1	-	TRBJ2-1	TGCGCCAGCAGCTTGTTAGCGGGGGCCGACAATGAGCAGTTCTTC	CASSLLAGADNEQFF
-	TRBV28	few	TRBJ1-6	TGTGCCAGCAGTTCCCCGAGGCGGGGTAATTCACCCCTCCACTTT	CASSSPRRGNSPLHF
-	TRBV30	-	TRBJ2-5	TGTGCCTGGAGTGCTCACCCCGACTGGGGCGAAGAGACCCAGTACTTC	CAWSAHPDWGEETQYF